The entry that follows covers one TCR beta chain sequence. Antigen specificity is unknown. This sample is drawn from a study of cytomegalovirus exposure and HLA in healthy donors. Study observations and caveats: Subsequent analysis of the roughly 120 validation repertoires found a tendency for first-cohort TCR clusters to co-occur. There were a few CMV-associated chains whose specificity for CMV antigens was confirmed in vitro. 164 TCR beta chains were listed as cytomegalovirus-associated.

The V end was cut by 5 bases, the J end by 0 bases, with 10 bases between. The CDR3 runs to 14 residues. The germline gives CDR1 SGHTA, CDR2 FQGNSA. Some clones are missing from TCRdb's copy, which holds only in-frame ones; the method was immunoSEQ multiplex PCR. The data show about 150,000 clones, roughly 90% seen once. The sample comprised PBMCs. This receptor was taken from a man aged 18 to 29 in good health and CMV-seropositive. The rearrangement links TRBV7-2 to TRBJ1-1; TRBD1 might be the D (5 bases). CDR3 amino acids: CASSPGKMNTEAFF. The CDR3 DNA is TGTGCCAGCAGCCCAGGGAAAATGAACACTGAAGCTTTCTTT.